These 3 T cell receptor beta chains were sequenced from one sample in a study of T cell repertoires in aging, cancer and after chemotherapy. A mixed TRB-A/B primer pool amplified rearranged TRB by multiplex touch-down PCR. Via MiXCR, TCRdb re-called the multiplex PCR reads, giving one row per CDR3 protein. The table shows 6,500 to 7,500 distinct CDR3 sequences, with around 50% occurring only once. The template was genomic DNA from peripheral blood, not RNA. The sequencing sample was made of blood. All receptors come from a human donor with a solid tumor.

The chain recombines TRBV7-6 with TRBJ1-1; possibly TRBD1 for D (6 bases). The length of the CDR3 is 16 residues. V lost 7 bases to trimming and J lost 4 bases, with 22 bases between them. The germline V gene has CDR1 SGHVS and CDR2 FNYEAQ. DNA for the CDR3: TGTGCCAGCACGGCCCAGGGGATTTGGGGAGCCACTGAAGCTTTCTTT. This encodes CASTAQGIWGATEAFF.

Only a few counts were recorded for this clonotype. This chain uses TRBV27 with TRBJ1-5; no clear D gene. CDR1 is MNHEY and CDR2 is SMNVEV in the germline V gene (reference sequence). CDR3 size: 13 residues. The V gene lost 6 bases and the J gene lost 6 bases, with 12 bases spanning the gap. CDR3 nucleotides: TGTGCCAGCAGCCCTGTTGCGGCTCAGCCCCAGCATTTT. Amino acids: CASSPVAAQPQHF.

The rearrangement joins TRBV12-3 or TRBV12-4 to TRBJ1-2, with TRBD1 identical over 9 bases. The CDR3 has 14 residues. Trimming took 5 bases from V and 6 from J; bases not matched to a gene: 7. This CDR3 reads CASSRTGGADGYTF. The CDR3, as DNA: TGTGCCAGCAGTAGAACAGGGGGCGCAGATGGCTACACCTTC.